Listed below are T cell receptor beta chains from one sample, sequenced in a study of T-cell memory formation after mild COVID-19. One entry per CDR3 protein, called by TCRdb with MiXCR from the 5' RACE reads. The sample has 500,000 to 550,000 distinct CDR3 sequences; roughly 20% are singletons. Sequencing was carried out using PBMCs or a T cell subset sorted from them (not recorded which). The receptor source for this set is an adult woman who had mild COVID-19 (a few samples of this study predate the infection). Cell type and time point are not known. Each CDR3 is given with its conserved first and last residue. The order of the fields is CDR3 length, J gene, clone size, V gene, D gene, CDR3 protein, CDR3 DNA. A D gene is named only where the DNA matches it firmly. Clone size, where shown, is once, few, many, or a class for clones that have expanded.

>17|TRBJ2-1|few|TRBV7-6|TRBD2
CASSPARTSGLYNEQFF
TGTGCCAGCAGCCCGGCCAGGACTAGCGGTCTCTACAATGAGCAGTTCTTC
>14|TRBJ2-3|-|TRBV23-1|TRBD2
CASSPGRELDTQYF
TGCGCCAGCAGTCCAGGGAGGGAGTTAGATACGCAGTATTTT
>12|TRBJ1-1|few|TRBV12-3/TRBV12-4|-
CASSQGYGEAFF
TGTGCCAGCAGTCAGGGTTACGGGGAAGCTTTCTTT
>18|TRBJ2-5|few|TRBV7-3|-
CASSLGLGAGPLQETQYF
TGTGCCAGCAGCCTTGGATTAGGGGCGGGCCCTCTCCAAGAGACCCAGTACTTC
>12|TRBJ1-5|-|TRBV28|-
CASSLLTKPQHF
TGTGCCAGCAGTTTGCTCACTAAGCCCCAGCATTTT
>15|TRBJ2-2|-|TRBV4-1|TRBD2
CASAPVAGGTGELFF
TGCGCCAGCGCCCCCGTAGCGGGCGGTACCGGGGAGCTGTTTTTT
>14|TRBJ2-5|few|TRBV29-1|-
CSAGTDGTVETQYF
TGCAGCGCTGGGACGGACGGGACGGTAGAGACCCAGTACTTC
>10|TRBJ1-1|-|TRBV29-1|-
CSAGRLEAFF
TGCAGCGCGGGACGGCTTGAAGCTTTCTTT
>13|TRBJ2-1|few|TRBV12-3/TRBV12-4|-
CASSPRAFNEQFF
TGTGCCAGCAGTCCCCGGGCTTTCAATGAGCAGTTCTTC
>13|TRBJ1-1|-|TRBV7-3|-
CASSAKTAGKAFF
TGTGCCAGCAGCGCTAAAACGGCCGGGAAGGCTTTCTTT
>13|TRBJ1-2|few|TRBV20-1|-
CSARVSGDYGYTF
TGCAGTGCTAGAGTTTCGGGCGACTATGGCTACACCTTC
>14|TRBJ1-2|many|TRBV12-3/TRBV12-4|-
CASTAGSFPYGYTF
TGTGCCAGCACCGCCGGCTCTTTCCCCTATGGCTACACCTTC
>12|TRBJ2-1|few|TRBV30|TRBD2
CAWRGGSDEQFF
TGTGCCTGGAGGGGCGGGAGTGATGAGCAGTTCTTC
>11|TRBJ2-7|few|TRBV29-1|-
CSVVRGYEQYF
TGCAGCGTTGTAAGGGGCTACGAGCAGTACTTC
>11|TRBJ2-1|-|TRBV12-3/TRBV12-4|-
CASSLTDQQFF
TGTGCCAGCAGCTTGACGGATCAGCAGTTCTTC
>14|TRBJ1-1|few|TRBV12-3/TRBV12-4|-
CASSPRWVNTEAFF
TGTGCCAGCAGTCCCCGGTGGGTAAACACTGAAGCTTTCTTT
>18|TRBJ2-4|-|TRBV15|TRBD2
CATSRDWASGSAKNIQYF
TGTGCCACCAGCAGAGATTGGGCTAGCGGGAGTGCCAAAAACATTCAGTACTTC
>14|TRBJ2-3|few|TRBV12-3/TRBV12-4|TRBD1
CASSFGTDTDTQYF
TGTGCCAGCAGTTTCGGGACAGACACAGATACGCAGTATTTT
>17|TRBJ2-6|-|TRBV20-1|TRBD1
CSARGGQGSSGANVLTF
TGCAGTGCTAGAGGGGGACAGGGATCCTCTGGGGCCAACGTCCTGACTTTC
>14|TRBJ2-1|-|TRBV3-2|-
CASSAGGPQGEQFF
TGTGCCAGCAGTGCGGGGGGACCACAGGGTGAGCAGTTCTTC
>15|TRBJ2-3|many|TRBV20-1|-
CSASQEGFETDTQYF
TGCAGTGCTAGCCAAGAAGGGTTTGAGACAGATACGCAGTATTTT
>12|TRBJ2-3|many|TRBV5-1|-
CASSLDQGPLYF
TGCGCCAGCAGCTTGGACCAGGGACCCCTGTATTTT
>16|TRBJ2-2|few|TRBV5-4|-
CASSPETGNPTGELFF
TGTGCCAGCAGCCCCGAGACCGGGAACCCAACCGGGGAGCTGTTTTTT
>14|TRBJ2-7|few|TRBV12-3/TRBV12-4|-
CASSLGSFTTEQYF
TGTGCCAGCAGCCTAGGGTCATTCACTACCGAGCAGTACTTC
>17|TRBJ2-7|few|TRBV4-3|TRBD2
CASSQDPWTSGSYEQYF
TGCGCCAGCAGCCAAGACCCTTGGACTAGCGGGAGTTACGAGCAGTACTTC
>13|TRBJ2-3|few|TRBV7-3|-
CASSSGLPDTQYF
TGTGCCAGCAGCTCAGGACTGCCAGATACGCAGTATTTT
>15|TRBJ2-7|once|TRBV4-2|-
CASSQGRGRAYEQYF
TGTGCCAGCAGCCAAGGAAGGGGGAGGGCCTACGAGCAGTACTTC
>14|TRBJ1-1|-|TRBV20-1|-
CSASRATGNAEAFF
TGCAGTGCTAGTCGGGCTACAGGGAACGCTGAAGCTTTCTTT
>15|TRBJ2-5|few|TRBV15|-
CATSRRSPPVETQYF
TGTGCCACCAGCAGACGATCACCCCCTGTGGAGACCCAGTACTTC
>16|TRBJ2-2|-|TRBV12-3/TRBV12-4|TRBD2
CASSLRLAGNDWELFF
TGTGCCAGCAGCCTGAGACTAGCGGGAAATGACTGGGAGCTGTTTTTT
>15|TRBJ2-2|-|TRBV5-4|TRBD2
CASSRRGGLTGELFF
TGTGCCAGCAGCCGGCGGGGGGGGTTGACCGGGGAGCTGTTTTTT
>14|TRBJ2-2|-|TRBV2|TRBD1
CASKLTGMAGELFF
TGTGCCAGCAAACTGACAGGGATGGCCGGGGAGCTGTTTTTT
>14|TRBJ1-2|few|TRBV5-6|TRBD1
CASSLGQGPYGYTF
TGTGCCAGCAGCCTCGGACAGGGTCCCTATGGCTACACCTTC
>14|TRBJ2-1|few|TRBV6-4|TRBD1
CASSFTTGGDEQFF
TGTGCCAGCAGTTTTACAACAGGGGGCGATGAGCAGTTCTTC
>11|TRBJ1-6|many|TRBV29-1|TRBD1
CSVEGQGHLHF
TGCAGCGTTGAGGGACAGGGGCACCTCCACTTT
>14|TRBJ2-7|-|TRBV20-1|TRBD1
CSALWGQGRNEQYF
TGCAGTGCTCTATGGGGACAGGGGAGGAACGAGCAGTACTTC
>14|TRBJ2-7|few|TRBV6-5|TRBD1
CASSSGDRGHEQYF
TGTGCCAGCAGTTCAGGCGACAGGGGCCACGAGCAGTACTTC
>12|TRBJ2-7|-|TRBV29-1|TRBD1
CSVVGYRGEQYF
TGCAGCGTTGTGGGGTACAGGGGCGAGCAGTACTTC
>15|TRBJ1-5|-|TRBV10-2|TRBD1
CASGGLQGSNQPQHF
TGCGCCAGCGGTGGGCTACAGGGGAGCAATCAGCCCCAGCATTTT
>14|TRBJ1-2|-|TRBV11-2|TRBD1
CASSSTTGAYGYTF
TGTGCCAGCAGCTCTACTACAGGGGCCTATGGCTACACCTTC
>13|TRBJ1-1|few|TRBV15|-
CATSGGAWTEAFF
TGTGCCACCAGCGGGGGGGCTTGGACTGAAGCTTTCTTT
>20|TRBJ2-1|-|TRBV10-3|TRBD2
CAISDLTLGTSGRWYNEQFF
TGTGCCATCAGTGATCTCACCCTGGGGACTAGCGGGAGGTGGTACAATGAGCAGTTCTTC
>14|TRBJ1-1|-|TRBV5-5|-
CASSLARGHTEAFF
TGTGCCAGCAGCTTGGCTCGAGGACACACTGAAGCTTTCTTT
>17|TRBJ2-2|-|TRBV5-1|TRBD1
CASSLAGTGFGTGELFF
TGCGCCAGCAGCTTGGCGGGGACAGGGTTCGGCACCGGGGAGCTGTTTTTT
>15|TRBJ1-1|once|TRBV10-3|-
CAISDSDALNTEAFF
TGTGCCATCAGTGATTCGGACGCCCTGAACACTGAAGCTTTCTTT
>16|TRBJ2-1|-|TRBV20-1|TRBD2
CSAREWEGLAYNEQFF
TGCAGTGCTAGAGAGTGGGAGGGACTAGCCTACAATGAGCAGTTCTTC
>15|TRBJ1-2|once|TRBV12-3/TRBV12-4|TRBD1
CASSLQGASVYGYTF
TGTGCCAGCAGTTTGCAGGGGGCGAGTGTCTATGGCTACACCTTC
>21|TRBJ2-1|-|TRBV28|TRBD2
CASSLSLAVVRVRSSYNEQFF
TGTGCCAGCAGTTTGTCGCTAGCGGTTGTCCGGGTAAGGTCCTCCTACAATGAGCAGTTCTTC